This TCR beta chain is drawn from a study of blood T cell repertoires in COVID-19. Across the whole study: From T cells, B-cell-depleted T cells, or PBMCs came the material, which was cDNA or gDNA.

Original processing methods: Estimates of nucleated cell counts were drawn from the amplification of reference gene primers. Here immunoSEQ multiplex PCR was the method, and the copy in TCRdb shows in-frame clones only, minus some. The V and J calls and clone size come from that table; D and trimming were worked out from the DNA. The sample shows about 160,000 clones, roughly 85% of them seen only once. The ends lost 7 bases at V and 8 bases at J; junction bases unmatched: 16. Per the germline V gene, CDR1 is LNHDA and CDR2 is SQIVND (reference sequence). The CDR3 has 17 residues. The sequence was collected from a human donor with acute or convalescent COVID-19. The donor label of this sample is uncertain. Material: peripheral blood. This sequence joins TRBV19 and TRBJ1-6, with 8 bases identical to TRBD1. CDR3 coding DNA: TGTGCCAGTAACATAGGTGAGGGAGACAGGGGACATTCACCCCTCCACTTT. Its translation is CASNIGEGDRGHSPLHF.